This T cell receptor beta chain was sequenced during a study of cytomegalovirus exposure and HLA in healthy donors. PCR primers comprised 60 Vbeta and 13 Jbeta primers. Libraries were prepared by immunoSEQ multiplex PCR; TCRdb keeps only in-frame clonotypes and omits some of them. The table has roughly 220,000 clones, 65% to 75% seen once. The CDR3 totals 13 residues. CDR1 and CDR2 (germline): SGHTA, FQGNSA. V was trimmed by 3 bases and J by 7 bases, leaving 12 bases between them. The TCR comes from a woman aged 30 to 39 in good health and CMV-seronegative. Sequencing used PBMCs. V usage is TRBV7-2 and J usage is TRBJ1-2; D possibly corresponds to TRBD1 (6 bases). CDR3 in amino acids: CASSFFQGSGYTF. CDR3 DNA sequence: TGTGCCAGCAGCTTCTTTCAGGGGTCTGGCTACACCTTC.